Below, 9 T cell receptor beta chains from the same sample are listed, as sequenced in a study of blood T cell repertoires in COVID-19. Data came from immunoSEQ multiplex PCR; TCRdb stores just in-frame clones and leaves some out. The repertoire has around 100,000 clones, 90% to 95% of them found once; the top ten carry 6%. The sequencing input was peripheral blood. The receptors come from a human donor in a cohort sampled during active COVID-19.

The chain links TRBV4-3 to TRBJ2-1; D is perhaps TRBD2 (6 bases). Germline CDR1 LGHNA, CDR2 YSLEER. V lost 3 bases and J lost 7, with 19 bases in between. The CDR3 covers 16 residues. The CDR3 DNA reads TGCGCCAGCAGCCATCCTACGCGGGAAGGACTGAATGAGCAGTTCTTC. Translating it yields CASSHPTREGLNEQFF.

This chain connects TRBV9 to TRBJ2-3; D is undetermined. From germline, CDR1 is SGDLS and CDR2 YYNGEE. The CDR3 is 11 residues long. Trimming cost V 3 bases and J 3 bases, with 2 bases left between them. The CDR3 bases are TGTGCCAGCAGCGCAACAGATACGCAGTATTTT. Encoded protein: CASSATDTQYF.

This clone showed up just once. For the CDR3, the DNA is TGTGCCAGCAGCCAAGTCCCCGAGGCCAGTACGCAATCACCCCTCCACTTT. As protein: CASSQVPEASTQSPLHF. The chain links TRBV3-1 (or the pseudogene TRBV3-2) to TRBJ1-6; no clear D. CDR1 is LGHDT and CDR2 is YNNKEL in the germline V gene (reference sequence). Trimming removed 1 base from V and 10 bases from J, with 20 bases in between. This CDR3 has 17 amino acids.

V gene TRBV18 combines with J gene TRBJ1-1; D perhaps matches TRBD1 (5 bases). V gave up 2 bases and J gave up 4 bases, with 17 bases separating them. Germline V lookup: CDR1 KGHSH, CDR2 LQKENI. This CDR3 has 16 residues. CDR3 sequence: CASSPWFQGMATEAFF. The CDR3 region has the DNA TGTGCCAGCTCACCATGGTTCCAGGGAATGGCCACTGAAGCTTTCTTT.

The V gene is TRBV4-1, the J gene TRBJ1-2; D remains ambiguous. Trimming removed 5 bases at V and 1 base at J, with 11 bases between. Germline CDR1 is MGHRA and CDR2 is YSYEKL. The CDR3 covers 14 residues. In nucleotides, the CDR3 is TGCGCCAGCAGCTCGAGAACAGTTAACTATGGCTACACCTTC. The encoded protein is CASSSRTVNYGYTF.

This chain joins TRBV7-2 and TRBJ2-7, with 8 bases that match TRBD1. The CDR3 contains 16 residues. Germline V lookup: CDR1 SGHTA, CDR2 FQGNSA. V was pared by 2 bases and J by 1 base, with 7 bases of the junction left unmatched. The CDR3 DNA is TGTGCCAGCAGCTTACACCCGGGACAGGAATCCTACGAGCAGTACTTC. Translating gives CASSLHPGQESYEQYF. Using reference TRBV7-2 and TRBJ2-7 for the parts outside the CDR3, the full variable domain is GAGVSQSPSNKVTEKGKDVELRCDPISGHTALYWYRQSLGQGLEFLIYFQGNSAPDKSGLPSDRFSAERTGGSVSTLTIQRTQQEDSAVYLCASSLHPGQESYEQYFGPGTRLTVT.

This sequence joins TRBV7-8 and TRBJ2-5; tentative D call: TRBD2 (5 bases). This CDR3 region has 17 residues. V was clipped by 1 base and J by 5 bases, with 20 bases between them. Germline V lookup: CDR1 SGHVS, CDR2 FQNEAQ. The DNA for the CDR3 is TGTGCCAGCAGCTTAGGACGGGCTAGCCCCGAGTTGGAGACCCAGTACTTC. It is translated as CASSLGRASPELETQYF.

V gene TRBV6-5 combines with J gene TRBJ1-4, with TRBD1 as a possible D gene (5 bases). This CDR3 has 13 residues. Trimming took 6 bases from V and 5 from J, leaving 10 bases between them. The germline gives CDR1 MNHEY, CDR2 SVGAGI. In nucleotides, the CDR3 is TGTGCCAGCAGACCGGGGGGGAATGAAAAACTGTTTTTT. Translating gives CASRPGGNEKLFF.

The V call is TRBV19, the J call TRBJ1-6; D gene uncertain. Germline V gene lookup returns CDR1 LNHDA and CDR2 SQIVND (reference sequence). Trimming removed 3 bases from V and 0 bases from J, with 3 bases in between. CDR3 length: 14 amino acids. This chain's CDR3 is CASSISSYNSPLHF. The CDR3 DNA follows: TGTGCCAGTAGTATCAGCTCCTATAATTCACCCCTCCACTTT.